Presented here are 13 T cell receptor beta chains from one specimen sequenced in a study of T-cell memory formation after mild COVID-19. Using its own MiXCR run on the 5' RACE reads, TCRdb lists one record per CDR3 protein. The repertoire consists of under 200,000 distinct CDR3 sequences, with 11% occurring once and the leading ten covering 3.8%. The sample was PBMCs or a T cell subset sorted from them (not recorded which). All receptors come from a man between 18 and 29 years old who had mild COVID-19 (a few samples of this study predate the infection). Cell type and time point are not known.

This clonotype was seen repeatedly, ten times or more. The CDR3 region has the DNA TGCAGCGTTGGGACTAGCGGCACAGATACGCAGTATTTT. Translating it yields CSVGTSGTDTQYF. This sequence joins TRBV29-1 and TRBJ2-3; 9 bases align to TRBD2. This CDR3 contains 13 residues. Germline CDR1 reads SQVTM; CDR2 reads ANQGSEA. The trim removed 4 bases at V and 1 base at J, leaving 0 bases unmatched.

The chain has TRBV7-9 and TRBJ2-1, with D unresolved. Germline V CDR1 and CDR2: SEHNR, FQNEAQ (reference sequence). The CDR3 spans 13 residues. Trimming stripped 6 bases from V and 3 bases from J, with 9 bases between. This CDR3 is CASSYSLYNEQFF. The CDR3 region has the DNA TGTGCCAGCAGTTATTCCCTCTACAATGAGCAGTTCTTC.

The V and J genes are TRBV7-9 and TRBJ2-2; TRBD1 agrees at 7 bases. The CDR3 runs 15 residues. The junction had 3 bases not matched to a gene; V was cut back by 3 bases and J by 2 bases. From germline, CDR1 is SEHNR and CDR2 FQNEAQ (reference sequence). CDR3 protein: CASSLGQLNTGELFF. The CDR3, as DNA: TGTGCCAGCAGCTTGGGACAGCTAAACACCGGGGAGCTGTTTTTT.

The V and J genes are TRBV19 and TRBJ2-1; 9 positions match TRBD2. After removal of 4 bases from V and 0 bases from J, the junction contained 4 bases not matched to a gene. Looked up from germline, CDR1 is LNHDA and CDR2 is SQIVND (reference sequence). The CDR3 is made up of 16 amino acids. The CDR3 nucleotides are TGTGCCAGTAGTACTCTAGCGGGGAGCTCCTACAATGAGCAGTTCTTC. Encoded protein: CASSTLAGSSYNEQFF. Using reference TRBV19 and TRBJ2-1 for the parts outside the CDR3, the full variable domain is DGGITQSPKYLFRKEGQNVTLSCEQNLNHDAMYWYRQDPGQGLRLIYYSQIVNDFQKGDIAEGYSVSREKKESFPLTVTSAQKNPTAFYLCASSTLAGSSYNEQFFGPGTRLTVL.

The chain employs TRBV11-2 and TRBJ1-1, with D maybe TRBD1 (6 bases). The length of the CDR3 is 15 residues. Deletions cut 5 bases from V and 0 bases from J, with 13 bases between. Germline CDR1 and CDR2: SGHAT and FQNNGV. The CDR3 spells CASSPNDRLNTEAFF. In DNA form, the CDR3 reads TGTGCCAGCAGCCCTAACGACAGGTTGAACACTGAAGCTTTCTTT.

This clonotype appeared many times. Its ends do not fully match the called genes, so a read error is possible. This chain connects TRBV7-9 to TRBJ2-1; possible D gene TRBD1, 6 bases. CDR1 is SEHNR, CDR2 FQNEAQ, per germline (reference sequence). This CDR3 comprises 13 residues. DNA for the CDR3: TGTGCCAACAGCTTAGGGGGAGACAATGAGCAGTTCTTC. Translation gives CANSLGGDNEQFF.

The rearrangement joins TRBV6-2 or TRBV6-3 to TRBJ2-7; TRBD2 matches 7 bases. Germline CDR1 and CDR2: MNHEY and SVGEGT. J lost 3 bases, V lost 10 bases, and 6 bases had no gene match. CDR3 length: 12 residues. DNA for the CDR3: TGTGCCACCCGGGCTAGCGGCTACGAGCAGTACGTC. Protein sequence: CATRASGYEQYV.

The chain recombines TRBV5-1 with TRBJ2-7, with D perhaps matching TRBD2 (7 bases). Germline V gene sequence: CDR1 SGHRS, CDR2 YFSETQ. This CDR3 region has 14 residues. DNA of the CDR3: TGCGCCAGCAGATTGGCGGGGGCCGGCAACGAGCAGTACGTC. This encodes CASRLAGAGNEQYV.

This clonotype was picked up many times. V is TRBV2 and J is TRBJ2-2, with D uncertain. The CDR3 is 13 residues long. V was pared by 4 bases and J by 4 bases, with 7 bases between. Germline V gene data show CDR1 as SNHLY and CDR2 as FYNNEI. The CDR3 is CASSALVTGELFF. The CDR3 nucleotides read TGTGCCAGCAGTGCCCTGGTCACCGGGGAGCTGTTTTTT.

The CDR3 protein is CASSLRGLRTDTQYF. CDR3 DNA sequence: TGTGCCAGCAGCTTGAGGGGACTCCGCACAGATACGCAGTATTTT. V usage is TRBV5-6 and J usage is TRBJ2-3; a weak D match, TRBD2 (6 bases). Germline V gene data show CDR1 as SGHDT and CDR2 as YYEEEE. The CDR3 is 15 residues long. Trimming took 1 base from V and 1 from J, leaving 10 bases between them.

Only a few counts were recorded for this clonotype. The chain carries TRBV10-3 and TRBJ2-5; no clear D gene. There are 15 residues in the CDR3. Germline V gene lookup returns CDR1 ENHRY and CDR2 SYGVKD. Trimming removed 3 bases at V and 2 bases at J, with 13 bases between. In nucleotides, the CDR3 is TGTGCCATCAGTGATCGAGGTCGGCATCAAGAGACCCAGTACTTC. Amino acid sequence: CAISDRGRHQETQYF.

The chain combines TRBV2 with TRBJ2-3; 9 nucleotides line up with TRBD1. Germline loops: CDR1 SNHLY, CDR2 FYNNEI. The trim removed 6 bases at V and 3 bases at J, leaving 7 bases unmatched. CDR3 size: 15 residues. The CDR3 sequence is CASRDRGHSTDTQYF. As DNA, the CDR3 is TGTGCCAGCAGGGACAGGGGACATTCGACAGATACGCAGTATTTT.

The chain couples TRBV20-1 to TRBJ1-1, with TRBD1 as a possible D gene (6 bases). The V and J ends lost 5 bases and 6 bases respectively, with 22 bases between them. The CDR3 is made up of 15 amino acids. Germline CDR1 reads DFQATT; CDR2 reads SNEGSKA (reference sequence). CDR3 in amino acids: CSAVSRWGRLAEAFF. In nucleotides, the CDR3 is TGCAGTGCTGTCAGCCGCTGGGGGCGGCTCGCTGAAGCTTTCTTT.